The 25 T cell receptor beta chains presented below share a single source sample, sequenced in a study of shared clonotypes between healthy human individuals. The assay was immunoSEQ multiplex PCR, and TCRdb's table has in-frame clones only and misses some. The sample includes some 490,000 clones, 81% of them seen just once. Sequencing was performed on PBMCs. The source is a woman aged 40 to 50 in good health. Some clones in this sample may be carry-over from other donors' samples.

The V and J genes are TRBV5-1 and TRBJ1-4; 9 nucleotides line up with TRBD1. The CDR3 length is 13 residues. V gave up 6 bases and J gave up 5 bases; unmatched junction bases: 2. The germline V gene encodes CDR1 SGHRS and CDR2 YFSETQ. The CDR3 region has the DNA TGCGCCAGCACCGGGACAGGGAATGAAAAACTGTTTTTT. Translation: CASTGTGNEKLFF.

As regards this clone: This is likely an artifact of a read error, given a far larger clone one base away. The rearrangement uses TRBV18 and TRBJ1-2; 8 bases align to TRBD1. This CDR3 has 14 amino acids. In germline, CDR1 is KGHSH, CDR2 LQKENI. J gave up 8 bases and V 7 bases, and 12 bases lay outside the gene matches. The CDR3 DNA reads TGTGCCAGCTTACTACAGGACAGGGTAGAGGGCTACACCTTC. Protein sequence: CASLLQDRVEGYTF.

Note on this clone: A read error is the likely source, as a far larger clone sits one nucleotide away. The same CDR3 arises from other DNA sequences in this sample as well. The V and J genes are TRBV25-1 and TRBJ1-1; 10 positions match TRBD1. The CDR3 is 14 residues long. The V gene's germline CDR1 is MGHDK and CDR2 SYGVNS. As DNA, the CDR3 is TGTACCAGTTCGACAGGGGGCGGGATGACTGAAGCTTTCTTT. Amino acids: CTSSTGGGMTEAFF.

Here the CDR3 DNA reads TGTGCCAGCAGCTTAGGACTAGCGGAGGGGAGGGGGACGCAGTATTTT. This gives the protein CASSLGLAEGRGTQYF. This chain joins TRBV7-2 and TRBJ2-3; 9 bases fit TRBD2. This CDR3 comprises 16 residues. Germline lookup yields CDR1 SGHTA and CDR2 FQGNSA. J was trimmed by 9 bases and V by 1 base; bases with no gene match: 11. The full variable domain, with the rest looked up from reference TRBV7-2 and TRBJ2-3, is GAGVSQSPSNKVTEKGKDVELRCDPISGHTALYWYRQSLGQGLEFLIYFQGNSAPDKSGLPSDRFSAERTGGSVSTLTIQRTQQEDSAVYLCASSLGLAEGRGTQYFGPGTRLTVL.

The chain is built from TRBV29-1 and TRBJ2-4; D remains ambiguous. Germline lookup yields CDR1 SQVTM and CDR2 ANQGSEA. Between the trimmed V and J ends, which lost 6 bases and 11 bases, there was a span of 17 bases. The CDR3 covers 12 residues. CDR3 in amino acids: CSVTDAERVQYF. The DNA for the CDR3 is TGCAGCGTGACCGACGCGGAGCGTGTTCAGTACTTC.

The V call is TRBV29-1, the J call TRBJ2-3; D gene uncertain. Germline V gene sequence: CDR1 SQVTM, CDR2 ANQGSEA. The CDR3 runs to 16 residues. Trimming stripped 1 base from V and 1 base from J, with 15 bases between. The CDR3 nucleotides are TGCAGCGTTGAAGGGCCTGGGCGTGGTCGCACAGATACGCAGTATTTT. It specifies CSVEGPGRGRTDTQYF.

The CDR3 loop is CASSFTGTGAETQYF. The DNA of the CDR3 is TGCGCCAGCAGCTTCACCGGGACGGGGGCGGAGACCCAGTACTTC. The chain combines TRBV5-1 with TRBJ2-5; D might be TRBD1 or TRBD2, each matching 6 bases. CDR1 is SGHRS, CDR2 YFSETQ, per germline. This CDR3 spans 15 amino acids. The V end lost 2 bases, the J end lost 5 bases, and 16 bases lay between the germline ends.

The V gene is TRBV13, the J gene TRBJ2-1; D is unresolved. The V end was cut by 4 bases, the J end by 0 bases, with 10 bases between. The CDR3 sequence is 15 residues long. Germline V CDR1 and CDR2: PRHDT, FYEKMQ (reference sequence). In DNA, the CDR3 is TGTGCCAGCAGCTCCCTCTCAAGCTCCTACAATGAGCAGTTCTTC. Its translation is CASSSLSSSYNEQFF.

V gene TRBV7-6 combines with J gene TRBJ2-7, with D possibly being TRBD1 or TRBD2 (5 bases each). From germline, CDR1 is SGHVS and CDR2 FNYEAQ. CDR3 length equals 13 residues. V dropped 10 bases and J dropped 0 bases, with 13 bases sitting between them. CDR3 coding DNA: TGTGCCACCCGGGACCCCAACTCCTACGAGCAGTACTTC. Encoded protein: CATRDPNSYEQYF.

The genes are TRBV28 and TRBJ2-2, with D maybe TRBD2 (6 bases). Trimming stripped 7 bases from V and 4 bases from J, with 22 bases between. CDR1 is MDHEN and CDR2 is SYDVKM in the germline V gene. The CDR3 sequence is 17 residues long. CDR3 sequence reads: CASILRRGIATTGELFF. CDR3 DNA: TGTGCCAGCATCTTAAGGCGCGGGATAGCTACCACCGGGGAGCTGTTTTTT. The variable domain in full, with the rest retrieved from reference TRBV28 and TRBJ2-2, is DVKVTQSSRYLVKRTGEKVFLECVQDMDHENMFWYRQDPGLGLRLIYFSYDVKMKEKGDIPEGYSVSREKKERFSLILESASTNQTSMYLCASILRRGIATTGELFFGEGSRLTVL.

About this clone: Other DNA sequences in this sample translate to the same CDR3. The rearrangement links TRBV5-1 to TRBJ2-3; D is unresolved. With 3 bases removed from V and 3 bases from J, the gap between germline ends came to 5 bases. The CDR3 is made up of 12 amino acids. Germline V gene sequence: CDR1 SGHRS, CDR2 YFSETQ. The CDR3 coding sequence is TGCGCCAGCAGCTCGCCTACAGATACGCAGTATTTT. Protein sequence: CASSSPTDTQYF.

This clone was observed a few times. J is TRBJ2-5 and V is TRBV7-9; the D gene is possibly TRBD1 (5 bases). The CDR3 has 14 amino acids. Trimming removed 7 bases at V and 5 bases at J, with 17 bases between. Germline-derived CDR1 and CDR2 are SEHNR and FQNEAQ (reference sequence). CDR3 nucleotide sequence: TGTGCCAGCACCAGAGACAGAAACCGGGAGACCCAGTACTTC. It is translated as CASTRDRNRETQYF.

In regard to this clone: This likely came from a read error, as a far larger clone is one base away. The CDR3 DNA follows: TGTGCCAGCAGTTTAGGGGGGGCCAAATCCTCTGGGGCCAACGTCCTGACTTTC. Translation: CASSLGGAKSSGANVLTF. V gene TRBV28 combines with J gene TRBJ2-6; TRBD2 might be the D (7 bases). This CDR3 comprises 18 residues. Germline V gene lookup returns CDR1 MDHEN and CDR2 SYDVKM. V shed 2 bases and J shed 0 bases, with 14 bases lying between them. Variable domain in full (rest from reference TRBV28 and TRBJ2-6): DVKVTQSSRYLVKRTGEKVFLECVQDMDHENMFWYRQDPGLGLRLIYFSYDVKMKEKGDIPEGYSVSREKKERFSLILESASTNQTSMYLCASSLGGAKSSGANVLTFGAGSRLTVL.

The chain combines TRBV20-1 with TRBJ1-5; D unclear. CDR1 is DFQATT, CDR2 SNEGSKA, per germline (reference sequence). The V end was cut by 6 bases, the J end by 9 bases, with 12 bases between. This CDR3 spans 11 amino acids. Written as DNA, the CDR3 is TGCAGTGCAGCCGGGGTAGGGCCCCAGCATTTT. It is translated as CSAAGVGPQHF.

V is TRBV15 and J is TRBJ1-4; D is possibly TRBD1 (6 bases). Trimming cost V 0 bases and J 6 bases, with 14 bases left between them. Germline values: CDR1 LNHNV, CDR2 YYDKDF (reference sequence). The CDR3 runs 16 residues. The CDR3 loop reads CATSRDQQGSDEKLFF. Written as DNA, the CDR3 is TGTGCCACCAGCAGAGATCAACAGGGATCAGATGAAAAACTGTTTTTT.

The rearrangement links TRBV4-2 to TRBJ1-1, with 9 bases lining up with TRBD1. CDR1 is LGHNA, CDR2 YNFKEQ, per germline. Trimming took 1 base from V and 3 from J; bases not matched to a gene: 0. The CDR3 consists of 14 residues. The CDR3 loop is CASSQGTGDTEAFF. CDR3 in DNA: TGTGCCAGCAGCCAAGGGACAGGGGACACTGAAGCTTTCTTT.

The chain has TRBV6-1 and TRBJ1-3; D is perhaps TRBD1 (6 bases). The CDR3 has 13 amino acids. V lost 10 bases to trimming and J lost 2 bases, with 12 bases between them. Germline V gene sequence: CDR1 MNHNS, CDR2 SASEGT. CDR3 nucleotides: TGTGCCACCACTGACAGGCCTGGAAACACCATATATTTT. Translation gives CATTDRPGNTIYF.

About this clone: A read error is possible here, since a much larger clone lies one base away. This sequence joins TRBV4-2 and TRBJ2-1; a possible D gene is TRBD2 (5 bases). The V and J ends lost 2 bases and 11 bases respectively, with 16 bases between them. The germline V gene encodes CDR1 LGHNA and CDR2 YNFKEQ. The CDR3 totals 14 residues. CDR3 residues: CASSQRQLRDKQFF. CDR3 nucleotide sequence: TGTGCCAGCAGCCAACGACAACTTCGGGATAAGCAGTTCTTC.

The chain links TRBV15 to TRBJ2-5, with TRBD2 matching 11 bases. V was pared by 0 bases and J by 4 bases, with 4 bases of the junction left unmatched. CDR1 is LNHNV, CDR2 YYDKDF, per germline (reference sequence). The CDR3 is made up of 16 amino acids. The DNA for the CDR3 is TGTGCCACCAGCAGAGACGGGACTAGCGGCGGAGAGACCCAGTACTTC. Its translation: CATSRDGTSGGETQYF. Filled out from reference TRBV15 and TRBJ2-5, the complete variable domain reads DAMVIQNPRYQVTQFGKPVTLSCSQTLNHNVMYWYQQKSSQAPKLLFHYYDKDFNNEADTPDNFQSRRPNTSFCFLDIRSPGLGDTAMYLCATSRDGTSGGETQYFGPGTRLLVL.

The chain joins TRBV4-1 to TRBJ1-4; tentatively, D is TRBD1 (6 bases). The length of the CDR3 is 17 residues. V lost 0 bases and J lost 3, with 14 bases in between. From germline, CDR1 is MGHRA and CDR2 YSYEKL. CDR3 sequence: CASSQDSQTGPNEKLFF. The CDR3 bases are TGCGCCAGCAGCCAAGATAGTCAGACAGGTCCTAATGAAAAACTGTTTTTT.

This chain connects TRBV29-1 to TRBJ2-7; 12 bases are shared with TRBD1. The junction had 7 bases not matched to a gene; V was cut back by 6 bases and J by 4 bases. The CDR3 loop spans 14 amino acids. In germline, CDR1 is SQVTM, CDR2 ANQGSEA. The DNA for the CDR3 is TGCAGCGTGCAAGGGACAGGGGGCCGGTACGAGCAGTACTTC. Residues: CSVQGTGGRYEQYF.

V usage is TRBV30 and J usage is TRBJ1-4; D is unclear. Germline V gene sequence: CDR1 GTSNPN, CDR2 SVGIG (reference sequence). The CDR3 is 11 amino acids. Trimming took off 1 base at V and 8 bases at J, with 5 bases between the two ends. CDR3 nucleotide sequence: TGTGCCTGGAGTGCTGTAGAAAAACTGTTTTTT. Translation: CAWSAVEKLFF.

CDR3 in DNA: TGCGCCAGCAGCCAGGTCCGGGACATCAATCAGCCCCAGCATTTT. This translates into CASSQVRDINQPQHF. J is TRBJ1-5 and V is TRBV4-1; possible D gene TRBD1, 6 bases. The germline V gene has CDR1 MGHRA and CDR2 YSYEKL. The CDR3 is 15 residues long. Trimming pared 3 bases from V and 3 bases from J, leaving 12 bases between.

The J gene is TRBJ2-2, the V gene TRBV19, with TRBD1 matching 8 bases. The CDR3 covers 14 residues. The V gene's germline CDR1 is LNHDA and CDR2 SQIVND (reference sequence). V gave up 10 bases and J gave up 0 bases; unmatched junction bases: 4. Here the CDR3 DNA reads TGTGCCACCGCGGGACAGGCGAACACCGGGGAGCTGTTTTTT. Translating it yields CATAGQANTGELFF.

V usage is TRBV5-1 and J usage is TRBJ1-2; D is undetermined. Between the trimmed V and J ends, which lost 1 base and 3 bases, there was a span of 7 bases. Germline values: CDR1 SGHRS, CDR2 YFSETQ. The CDR3 covers 13 residues. CDR3 region: CASSLIADYGYTF. CDR3 sequence (DNA): TGCGCCAGCAGCTTGATCGCTGACTATGGCTACACCTTC.